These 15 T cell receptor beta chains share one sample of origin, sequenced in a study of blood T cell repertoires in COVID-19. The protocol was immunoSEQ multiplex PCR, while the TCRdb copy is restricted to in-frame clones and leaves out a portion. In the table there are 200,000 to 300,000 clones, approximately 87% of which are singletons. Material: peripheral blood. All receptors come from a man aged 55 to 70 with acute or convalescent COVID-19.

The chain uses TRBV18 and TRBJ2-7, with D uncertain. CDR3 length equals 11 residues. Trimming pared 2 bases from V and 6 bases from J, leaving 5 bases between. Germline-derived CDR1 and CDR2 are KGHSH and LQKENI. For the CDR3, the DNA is TGTGCCAGCTCACCAGGCAGCGAGCAGTACTTC. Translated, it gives CASSPGSEQYF.

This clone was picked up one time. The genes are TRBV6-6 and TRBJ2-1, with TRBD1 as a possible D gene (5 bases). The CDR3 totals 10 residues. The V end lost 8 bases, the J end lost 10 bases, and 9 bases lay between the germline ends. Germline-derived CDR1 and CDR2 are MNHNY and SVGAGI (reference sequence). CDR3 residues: CASGAYEQFF. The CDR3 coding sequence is TGTGCCAGCGGGGCGTACGAGCAGTTCTTC.

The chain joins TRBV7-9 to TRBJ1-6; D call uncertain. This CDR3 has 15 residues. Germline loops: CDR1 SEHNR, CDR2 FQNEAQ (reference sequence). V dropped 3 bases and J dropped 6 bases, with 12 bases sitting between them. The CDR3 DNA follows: TGTGCCAGCAGCTTGCGGCCCACGGGTAATTCACCCCTCCACTTT. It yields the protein CASSLRPTGNSPLHF.

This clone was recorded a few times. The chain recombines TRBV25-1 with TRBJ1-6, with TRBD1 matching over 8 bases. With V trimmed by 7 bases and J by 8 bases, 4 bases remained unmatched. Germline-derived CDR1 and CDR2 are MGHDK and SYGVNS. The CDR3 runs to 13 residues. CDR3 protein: CASTTGGHSPLHF. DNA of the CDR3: TGTGCCAGCACTACAGGGGGGCATTCACCCCTCCACTTT.

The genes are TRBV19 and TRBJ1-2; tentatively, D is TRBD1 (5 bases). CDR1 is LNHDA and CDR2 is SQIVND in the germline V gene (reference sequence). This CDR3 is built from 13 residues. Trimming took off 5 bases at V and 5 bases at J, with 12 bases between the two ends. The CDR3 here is CASSLPQGYGYTF. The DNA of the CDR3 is TGTGCCAGTAGTCTCCCCCAGGGATATGGCTACACCTTC.

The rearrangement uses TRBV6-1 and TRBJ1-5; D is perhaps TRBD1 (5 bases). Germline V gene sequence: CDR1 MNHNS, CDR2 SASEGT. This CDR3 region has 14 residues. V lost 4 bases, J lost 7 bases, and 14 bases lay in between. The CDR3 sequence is CASSGAQGVQPQHF. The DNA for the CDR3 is TGTGCCAGCAGTGGAGCCCAGGGTGTCCAGCCCCAGCATTTT.

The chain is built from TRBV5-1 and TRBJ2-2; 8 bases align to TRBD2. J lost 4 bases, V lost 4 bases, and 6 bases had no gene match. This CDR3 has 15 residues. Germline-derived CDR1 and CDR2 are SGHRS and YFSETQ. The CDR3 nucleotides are TGCGCCAGCAGCGCGCGGGAGGCGGCCACCGGGGAGCTGTTTTTT. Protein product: CASSAREAATGELFF.

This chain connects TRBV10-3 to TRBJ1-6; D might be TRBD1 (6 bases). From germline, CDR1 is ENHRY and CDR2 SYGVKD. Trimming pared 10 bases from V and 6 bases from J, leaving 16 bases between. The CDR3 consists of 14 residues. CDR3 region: CATGRTESNSPLHF. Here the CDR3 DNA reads TGTGCCACCGGGAGGACAGAGAGTAATTCACCCCTCCACTTT.

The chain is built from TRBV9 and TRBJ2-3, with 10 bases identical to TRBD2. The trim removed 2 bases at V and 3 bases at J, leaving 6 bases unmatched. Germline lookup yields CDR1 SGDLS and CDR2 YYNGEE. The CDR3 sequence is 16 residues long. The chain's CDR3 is CASSVDRTSGTDTQYF. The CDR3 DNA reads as TGTGCCAGCAGCGTCGATCGGACTAGCGGTACAGATACGCAGTATTTT. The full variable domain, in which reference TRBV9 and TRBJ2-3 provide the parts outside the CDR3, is DSGVTQTPKHLITATGQRVTLRCSPRSGDLSVYWYQQSLDQGLQFLIQYYNGEERAKGNILERFSAQQFPDLHSELNLSSLELGDSALYFCASSVDRTSGTDTQYFGPGTRLTVL.

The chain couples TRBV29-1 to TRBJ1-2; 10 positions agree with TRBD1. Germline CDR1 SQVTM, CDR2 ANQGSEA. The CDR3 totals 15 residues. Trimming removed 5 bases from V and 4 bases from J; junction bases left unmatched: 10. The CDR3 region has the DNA TGCAGCGTTATTAAAAGTGGGGACAGGGGCTATGGCTACACCTTC. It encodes CSVIKSGDRGYGYTF.

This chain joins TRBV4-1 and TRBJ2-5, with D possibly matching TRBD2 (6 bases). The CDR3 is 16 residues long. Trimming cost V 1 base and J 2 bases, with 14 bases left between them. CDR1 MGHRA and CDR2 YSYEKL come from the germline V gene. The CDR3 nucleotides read TGCGCCAGCAGCCAAGGGGTAGCGGAGCAACAAGAGACCCAGTACTTC. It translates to CASSQGVAEQQETQYF.

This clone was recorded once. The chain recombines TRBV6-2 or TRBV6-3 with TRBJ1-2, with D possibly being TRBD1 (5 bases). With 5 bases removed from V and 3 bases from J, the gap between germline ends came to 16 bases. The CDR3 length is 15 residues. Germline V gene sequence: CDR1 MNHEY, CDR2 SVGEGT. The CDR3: CASSQPQGLYYGYTF. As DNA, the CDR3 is TGTGCCAGCAGTCAGCCTCAGGGATTGTACTATGGCTACACCTTC.

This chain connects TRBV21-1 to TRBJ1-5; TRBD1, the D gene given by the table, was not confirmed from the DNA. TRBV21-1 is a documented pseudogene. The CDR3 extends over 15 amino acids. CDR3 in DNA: TGTGCCAGCAGCAAAGTTCTCAGGGGTAACCAGCCCCAGCATTTT. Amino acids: CASSKVLRGNQPQHF.

This CDR3 is CASSGATGTVEETQYF. The DNA for the CDR3 is TGTGCCAGCAGCGGCGCTACCGGGACAGTAGAAGAGACCCAGTACTTC. The gene calls are TRBV11-3 and TRBJ2-5, with TRBD1 matching 7 bases. Germline trimming cut 5 bases from V and 3 bases from J; bases unmatched to any gene: 12. This CDR3 spans 16 amino acids. CDR1 SGHNT and CDR2 YENEEA come from the germline V gene.

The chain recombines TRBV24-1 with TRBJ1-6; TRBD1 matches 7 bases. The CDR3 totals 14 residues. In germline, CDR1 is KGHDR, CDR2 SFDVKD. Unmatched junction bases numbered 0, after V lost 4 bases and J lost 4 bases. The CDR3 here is CATSEGQYNSPLHF. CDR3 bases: TGTGCCACCAGTGAGGGACAGTATAATTCACCCCTCCACTTT.